Listed below are T cell receptor beta chains from one sample, sequenced in a study of early T cells in non-severe SARS-CoV-2 infection. TCRdb redid the calling of the 5' RACE reads with MiXCR, one entry per CDR3 protein. Seen here are about 100,000 distinct CDR3 sequences, approximately 13% observed once, and the top ten hold approximately 2%. The material sequenced was whole blood. All receptors derive from an adult who was a healthcare worker with PCR-confirmed SARS-CoV-2 infection or an uninfected control (not recorded which). Each CDR3 is given with its conserved first and last residue. A D gene is named only where the DNA matches it firmly. Rows may omit the clone size; those that give it use once, few, many or a size class.

d_gene,j_gene,v_gene,len,abundance,CDR3aa,CDR3nt
-,TRBJ2-1,TRBV7-9,14,-,CASSLHRPGDEQFF,TGTGCCAGCAGCTTACACAGGCCGGGGGATGAGCAGTTCTTC
-,TRBJ1-1,TRBV7-9,15,-,CASSLVGGSGTEAFF,TGTGCCAGCAGCTTAGTGGGGGGGAGCGGCACTGAAGCTTTCTTT
TRBD2,TRBJ2-3,TRBV5-4,18,few,CASSPRAPPGLVPNTQYF,TGTGCCAGCAGCCCCCGCGCCCCACCGGGACTAGTTCCAAATACGCAGTATTTT
-,TRBJ1-5,TRBV12-3/TRBV12-4,14,once,CASSGSEGNHPQHF,TGTGCCAGCAGTGGCTCAGAGGGCAATCACCCCCAGCATTTT
-,TRBJ1-3,TRBV20-1,13,many,CSARGVRGNTIYF,TGCAGTGCTAGAGGGGTTAGGGGAAACACCATATATTTT
-,TRBJ2-1,TRBV6-2/TRBV6-3,12,few,CASSYSGGGKFF,TGTGCCAGCAGTTACTCGGGCGGAGGGAAGTTCTTC
TRBD1,TRBJ1-1,TRBV20-1,13,-,CSASRQGDTEAFF,TGCAGTGCTAGTCGACAGGGGGATACTGAAGCTTTCTTT
TRBD1,TRBJ1-1,TRBV5-1,15,many,CASIGQGALSTEAFF,TGCGCCAGCATCGGCCAGGGGGCCTTGAGCACTGAAGCTTTCTTT
-,TRBJ1-1,TRBV7-9,15,few,CASSPNFPGSTEAFF,TGTGCCAGCAGCCCGAACTTTCCAGGGAGCACTGAAGCTTTCTTT
-,TRBJ1-2,TRBV27,13,many,CASSFLGTYGYTF,TGTGCCAGCAGTTTTCTTGGGACCTATGGCTACACCTTC
-,TRBJ1-6,TRBV20-1,15,few,CSAGDLATHNSPLHF,TGCAGTGCTGGAGACCTCGCGACGCATAATTCACCCCTCCACTTT
-,TRBJ2-1,TRBV5-5,17,many,CASSLRGRGSSYNEQFF,TGTGCCAGCAGCCTGAGAGGTAGGGGCAGCTCCTACAATGAGCAGTTCTTC
-,TRBJ1-1,TRBV18,14,few,CASSPDPRATEAFF,TGTGCCAGCTCGCCCGATCCGAGAGCCACTGAAGCTTTCTTT
-,TRBJ2-1,TRBV9,13,-,CASSPRIYNEQFF,TGTGCCAGCAGCCCTCGGATCTACAATGAGCAGTTCTTC
TRBD1,TRBJ1-1,TRBV27,18,-,CATSKHPSRTGENTEAFF,TGTGCCACATCGAAACATCCCTCCCGGACAGGAGAGAACACTGAAGCTTTCTTT
-,TRBJ1-3,TRBV24-1,11,-,CATSAGNTIYF,TGTGCCACCAGTGCGGGAAACACCATATATTTT
-,TRBJ2-3,TRBV29-1,14,few,CSVEQDDFTDTQYF,TGCAGCGTTGAACAGGACGACTTCACAGATACGCAGTATTTT
-,TRBJ1-4,TRBV20-1,16,-,CSARAEGLKSNEKLFF,TGCAGTGCTAGAGCCGAAGGGCTGAAGTCTAATGAAAAACTGTTTTTT
-,TRBJ1-1,TRBV4-1,13,-,CASSQGFNTEAFF,TGCGCCAGCAGCCAAGGGTTCAACACTGAAGCTTTCTTT
-,TRBJ1-3,TRBV20-1,13,-,CSARAGSENTIYF,TGCAGTGCTAGAGCAGGGTCAGAAAACACCATATATTTT
-,TRBJ2-2,TRBV14,14,few,CASSPSSNTGELFF,TGTGCCAGCAGCCCGTCCTCTAACACCGGGGAGCTGTTTTTT
TRBD2,TRBJ2-5,TRBV5-1,16,-,CASSLGASGGRETQYF,TGCGCCAGCAGCTTGGGCGCTAGCGGGGGTCGAGAGACCCAGTACTTC
-,TRBJ2-1,TRBV28,13,-,CASSYRTPPEQFF,TGTGCCAGCAGTTACAGGACTCCCCCAGAGCAGTTCTTC
-,TRBJ1-5,TRBV7-8,13,once,CASSFDSFQPQHF,TGTGCCAGCAGCTTTGACAGCTTTCAGCCCCAGCATTTT
-,TRBJ1-2,TRBV7-9,14,many,CASSPDRIGYGYTF,TGTGCCAGCAGCCCTGACAGGATCGGCTATGGCTACACCTTC
-,TRBJ1-5,TRBV10-3,12,many,CAISELDQPQHF,TGTGCCATCAGTGAGTTGGATCAGCCCCAGCATTTT
-,TRBJ2-3,TRBV2,14,few,CATASSSSTDTQYF,TGTGCCACCGCCTCTAGTTCTAGCACAGATACGCAGTATTTT
TRBD1,TRBJ2-2,TRBV28,15,few,CASSSPGQYTGELFF,TGTGCCAGCAGTTCCCCGGGACAGTACACCGGGGAGCTGTTTTTT
-,TRBJ2-6,TRBV6-5,15,many,CASSYSSSGANVLTF,TGTGCCAGCAGTTACTCTAGCTCTGGGGCCAACGTCCTGACTTTC
TRBD1,TRBJ2-7,TRBV29-1,14,-,CSVATWDRGYEQYF,TGCAGCGTCGCAACCTGGGACAGGGGCTACGAGCAGTACTTC
TRBD2,TRBJ2-7,TRBV7-2,13,many,CASSFGTSGGEFF,TGTGCCAGCAGCTTCGGGACTAGCGGGGGGGAATTCTTC
-,TRBJ2-7,TRBV11-2,17,-,CASSYGVSRPSRGEQYF,TGTGCCAGCAGCTACGGGGTGTCTCGCCCCAGTCGAGGAGAGCAGTACTTC
TRBD1,TRBJ2-7,TRBV11-2,16,many,CASSSTGRGRSYEQYF,TGTGCCAGCAGCTCCACGGGCAGGGGGAGATCCTACGAGCAGTACTTC
-,TRBJ1-2,TRBV3-1,13,-,CASSYRRDYGYTF,TGTGCCAGCAGCTATAGGCGCGACTATGGCTACACCTTC
TRBD1,TRBJ1-2,TRBV12-3/TRBV12-4,14,-,CATQGTGGVTGYTF,TGTGCCACTCAGGGGACAGGGGGTGTTACTGGCTACACCTTC
-,TRBJ2-1,TRBV2,15,-,CASRETVYSYNEQFF,TGTGCCAGCAGGGAGACGGTTTACTCCTACAATGAGCAGTTCTTC